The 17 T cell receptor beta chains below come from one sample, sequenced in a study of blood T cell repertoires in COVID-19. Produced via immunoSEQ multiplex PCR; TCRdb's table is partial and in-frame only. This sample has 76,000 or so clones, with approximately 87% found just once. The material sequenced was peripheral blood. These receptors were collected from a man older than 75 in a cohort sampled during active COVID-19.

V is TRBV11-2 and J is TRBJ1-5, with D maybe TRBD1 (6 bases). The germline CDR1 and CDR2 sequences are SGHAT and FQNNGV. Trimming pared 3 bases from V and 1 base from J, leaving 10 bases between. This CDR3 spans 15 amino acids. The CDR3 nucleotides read TGTGCCAGCAGCTTTACAGGGAGCAGCAATCAGCCCCAGCATTTT. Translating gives CASSFTGSSNQPQHF.

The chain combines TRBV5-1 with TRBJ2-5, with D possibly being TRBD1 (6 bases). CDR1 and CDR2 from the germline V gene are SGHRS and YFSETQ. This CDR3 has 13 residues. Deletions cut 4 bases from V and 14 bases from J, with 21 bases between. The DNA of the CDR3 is TGCGCCAGCAGCCCTACAGGGTCCGTAACGTTATACTTC. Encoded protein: CASSPTGSVTLYF.

CDR3 sequence (DNA): TGTGCCAGCAGTGAAATTGGGGACAGGGGAGGCTATGGCTACACCTTC. Translated: CASSEIGDRGGYGYTF. The chain joins TRBV6-1 to TRBJ1-2; 10 bases agree with TRBD1. V lost 2 bases and J lost 4; bases outside the gene matches: 7. The CDR3 is 16 amino acids. Germline V gives CDR1 MNHNS, CDR2 SASEGT.

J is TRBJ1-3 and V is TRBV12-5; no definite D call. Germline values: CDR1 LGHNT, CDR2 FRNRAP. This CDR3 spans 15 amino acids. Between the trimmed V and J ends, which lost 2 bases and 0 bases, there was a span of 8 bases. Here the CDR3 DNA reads TGTGCTAGTGGTTTGCTAGGTAACTCTGGAAACACCATATATTTT. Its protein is CASGLLGNSGNTIYF.

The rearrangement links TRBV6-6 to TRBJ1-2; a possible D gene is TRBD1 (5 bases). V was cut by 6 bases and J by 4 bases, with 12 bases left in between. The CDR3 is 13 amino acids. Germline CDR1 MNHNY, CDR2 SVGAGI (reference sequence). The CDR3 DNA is TGTGCCAGCAGCTCGGGGGAAACCTATGGCTACACCTTC. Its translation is CASSSGETYGYTF.

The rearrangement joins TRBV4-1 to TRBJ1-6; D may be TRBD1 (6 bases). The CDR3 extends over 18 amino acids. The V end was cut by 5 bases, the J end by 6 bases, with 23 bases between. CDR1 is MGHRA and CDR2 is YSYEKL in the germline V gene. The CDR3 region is CASSEVIPAGAANSPLHF. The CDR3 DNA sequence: TGCGCCAGCAGCGAGGTAATCCCAGCGGGGGCTGCTAATTCACCCCTCCACTTT.

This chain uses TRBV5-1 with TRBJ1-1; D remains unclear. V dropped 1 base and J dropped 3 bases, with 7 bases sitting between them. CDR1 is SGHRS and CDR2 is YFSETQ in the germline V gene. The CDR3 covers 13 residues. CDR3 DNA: TGCGCCAGCAGCTTGCTCGGGGACACTGAAGCTTTCTTT. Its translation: CASSLLGDTEAFF.

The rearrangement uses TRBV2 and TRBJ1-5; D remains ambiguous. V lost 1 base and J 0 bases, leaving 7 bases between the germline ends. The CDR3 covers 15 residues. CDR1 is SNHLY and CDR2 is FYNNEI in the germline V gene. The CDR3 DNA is TGTGCCAGCAGTGAAGACCAGGCTAGCAATCAGCCCCAGCATTTT. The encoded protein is CASSEDQASNQPQHF.

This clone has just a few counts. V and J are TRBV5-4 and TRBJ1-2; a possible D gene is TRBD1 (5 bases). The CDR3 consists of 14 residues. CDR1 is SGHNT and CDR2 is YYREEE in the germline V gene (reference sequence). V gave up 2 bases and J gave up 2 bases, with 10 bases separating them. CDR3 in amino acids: CASSFQGENYGYTF. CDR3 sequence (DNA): TGTGCCAGCAGCTTTCAGGGTGAGAACTATGGCTACACCTTC.

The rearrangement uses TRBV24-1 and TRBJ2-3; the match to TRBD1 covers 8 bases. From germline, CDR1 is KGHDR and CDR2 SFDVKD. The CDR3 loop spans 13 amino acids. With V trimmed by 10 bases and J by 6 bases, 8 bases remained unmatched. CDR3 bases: TGTGCCACGGCACAGGGGGATTTGGATACGCAGTATTTT. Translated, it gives CATAQGDLDTQYF.

The CDR3 DNA sequence: TGTGCCAGCAGTCTAGACCAGACGAACACCGGGGAGCTGTTTTTT. Translated, it gives CASSLDQTNTGELFF. The chain uses TRBV6-5 and TRBJ2-2; the D is unclear. Germline CDR1 and CDR2: MNHEY and SVGAGI. The V end lost 5 bases, the J end lost 0 bases, and 10 bases lay between the germline ends. The CDR3 spans 15 residues.

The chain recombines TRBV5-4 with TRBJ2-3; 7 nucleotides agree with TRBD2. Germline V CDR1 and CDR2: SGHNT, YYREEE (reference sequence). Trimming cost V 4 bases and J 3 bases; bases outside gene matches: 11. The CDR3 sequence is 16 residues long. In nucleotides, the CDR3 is TGTGCCAGCAGCCCTGGCGGACTAGTGGAGACAGATACGCAGTATTTT. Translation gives CASSPGGLVETDTQYF.

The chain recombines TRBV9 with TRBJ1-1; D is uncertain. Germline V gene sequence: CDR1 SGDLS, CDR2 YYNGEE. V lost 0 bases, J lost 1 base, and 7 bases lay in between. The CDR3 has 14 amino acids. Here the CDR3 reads CASSVGQENTEAFF. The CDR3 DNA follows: TGTGCCAGCAGCGTAGGGCAGGAGAACACTGAAGCTTTCTTT.

CDR3 region: CASSGQIQGAVETQYF. The CDR3, as DNA: TGTGCCAGCAGCGGACAAATACAGGGGGCGGTGGAGACCCAGTACTTC. The chain recombines TRBV21-1 with TRBJ2-5; whether TRBD1, the table's D call, matches the DNA was not checked. TRBV21-1 constitutes a pseudogene. The CDR3 consists of 16 residues.

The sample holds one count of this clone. The CDR3 sequence: CASSLGPGQGPTDTQYF. CDR3 sequence (DNA): TGTGCCAGCAGTTTAGGCCCTGGACAGGGTCCCACAGATACGCAGTATTTT. The rearrangement uses TRBV28 and TRBJ2-3; 8 bases align to TRBD1. Germline loops: CDR1 MDHEN, CDR2 SYDVKM. The ends lost 2 bases at V and 2 bases at J; junction bases unmatched: 9. CDR3 length: 17 residues. The complete variable domain, with remaining parts taken from reference TRBV28 and TRBJ2-3, reads DVKVTQSSRYLVKRTGEKVFLECVQDMDHENMFWYRQDPGLGLRLIYFSYDVKMKEKGDIPEGYSVSREKKERFSLILESASTNQTSMYLCASSLGPGQGPTDTQYFGPGTRLTVL.

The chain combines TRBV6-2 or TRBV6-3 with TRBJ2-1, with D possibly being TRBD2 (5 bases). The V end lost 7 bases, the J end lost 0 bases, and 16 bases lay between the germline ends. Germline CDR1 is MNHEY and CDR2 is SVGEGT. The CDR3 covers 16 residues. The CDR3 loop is CASNPSGSTSYNEQFF. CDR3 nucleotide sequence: TGTGCCAGCAACCCGTCGGGGAGTACCTCCTACAATGAGCAGTTCTTC.

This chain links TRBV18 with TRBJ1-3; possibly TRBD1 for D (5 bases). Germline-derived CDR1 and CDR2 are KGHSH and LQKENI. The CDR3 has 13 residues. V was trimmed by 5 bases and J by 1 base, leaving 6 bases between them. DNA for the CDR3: TGTGCCAGCTCAGGGGGGTCTGGAAACACCATATATTTT. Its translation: CASSGGSGNTIYF. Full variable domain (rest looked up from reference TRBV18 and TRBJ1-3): NAGVMQNPRHLVRRRGQEARLRCSPMKGHSHVYWYRQLPEEGLKFMVYLQKENIIDESGMPKERFSAEFPKEGPSILRIQQVVRGDSAAYFCASSGGSGNTIYFGEGSWLTVV.